The 11 T cell receptor beta chains below all came from one sample that was sequenced in a study of blood T cell repertoires in COVID-19. Libraries were prepared by immunoSEQ multiplex PCR; TCRdb keeps only in-frame clonotypes and omits some of them. Among roughly 120,000 clones, roughly 88% were seen once, and the ten largest hold almost 0.9%. The source material was peripheral blood. The receptors were sampled from a woman aged 50 to 65 with active or convalescent COVID-19.

The V and J genes are TRBV14 and TRBJ2-3; the match to TRBD2 covers 12 bases. Germline V gives CDR1 SGHDN, CDR2 FVKESK. Germline trimming cut 4 bases from V and 0 bases from J; bases unmatched to any gene: 8. The CDR3 totals 18 residues. Here the CDR3 DNA reads TGTGCCAGCAGCCCCCTAGCGGGAGGGAAACCTAGCACAGATACGCAGTATTTT. It encodes CASSPLAGGKPSTDTQYF. Complete variable domain (other parts from reference TRBV14 and TRBJ2-3): EAGVTQFPSHSVIEKGQTVTLRCDPISGHDNLYWYRRVMGKEIKFLLHFVKESKQDESGMPNNRFLAERTGGTYSTLKVQPAELEDSGVYFCASSPLAGGKPSTDTQYFGPGTRLTVL.

The chain has TRBV6-2 or TRBV6-3 and TRBJ2-2; 9 nucleotides match TRBD1. The CDR3 contains 15 residues. Germline V gives CDR1 MNHEY, CDR2 SVGEGT. V shed 5 bases, J shed 5 bases, and the junction held 6 bases outside the gene matches. CDR3 nucleotides: TGTGCCAGCAGTCCCCGGGACAGGGTAACCGGGGAGCTGTTTTTT. Translated, it gives CASSPRDRVTGELFF.

The chain links TRBV29-1 to TRBJ2-1, with TRBD1 identical over 10 bases. CDR3 size: 13 residues. CDR1 is SQVTM, CDR2 ANQGSEA, per germline. Germline trimming cut 6 bases from V and 3 bases from J; bases unmatched to any gene: 2. CDR3 in amino acids: CSVRTGGYNEQFF. In DNA form, the CDR3 reads TGCAGCGTGAGGACAGGGGGCTACAATGAGCAGTTCTTC.

This chain uses TRBV28 with TRBJ2-5, with D uncertain. The V end lost 5 bases, the J end lost 5 bases, and 6 bases lay between the germline ends. There are 11 residues in the CDR3. Germline assignment: CDR1 MDHEN and CDR2 SYDVKM. Here the CDR3 DNA reads TGTGCCAGCAGTCTGCGGGAGACCCAGTACTTC. As protein: CASSLRETQYF.

The chain links TRBV6-2 or TRBV6-3 to TRBJ2-3; 8 positions match TRBD1. The J segment lost 7 bases and the V segment lost 10 bases, leaving 22 bases of the junction unmatched. Germline lookup yields CDR1 MNHEY and CDR2 SVGEGT. This CDR3 contains 17 residues. DNA of the CDR3: TGTGCCACCAGCGGACGGACAGGGAAAGGTCGGAAGTATACGCAGTATTTT. It yields the protein CATSGRTGKGRKYTQYF.

This chain uses TRBV5-4 with TRBJ2-5; D is possibly TRBD1 (6 bases). V lost 0 bases, J lost 6 bases, and 12 bases lay in between. This CDR3 contains 14 residues. CDR1 SGHNT and CDR2 YYREEE come from the germline V gene (reference sequence). In nucleotides, the CDR3 is TGTGCCAGCAGCTTGGCAGGGGCCCGAAAGACCCAGTACTTC. Protein product: CASSLAGARKTQYF. The variable domain in full, completed from reference TRBV5-4 and TRBJ2-5, reads ETGVTQSPTHLIKTRGQQVTLRCSSQSGHNTVSWYQQALGQGPQFIFQYYREEENGRGNFPPRFSGLQFPNYSSELNVNALELDDSALYLCASSLAGARKTQYFGPGTRLLVL.

The chain combines TRBV5-1 with TRBJ1-6; 10 bases line up with TRBD1. The CDR3 is 15 residues long. Germline assignment: CDR1 SGHRS and CDR2 YFSETQ. Trimming removed 0 bases from V and 7 bases from J; junction bases left unmatched: 1. CDR3 nucleotides: TGCGCCAGCAGCTTGGGGGGACAGGGGAATTCACCCCTCCACTTT. It yields the protein CASSLGGQGNSPLHF.

This rearrangement joins TRBV5-6 to TRBJ2-3; D is ambiguous. This CDR3 is built from 14 residues. Germline assignment: CDR1 SGHDT and CDR2 YYEEEE. With 0 bases removed from V and 3 bases from J, the gap between germline ends came to 8 bases. This chain's CDR3 is CASSLGHQTDTQYF. CDR3 nucleotides: TGTGCCAGCAGCTTGGGTCACCAGACAGATACGCAGTATTTT.

This sequence joins TRBV5-1 and TRBJ2-7; D call uncertain. The germline CDR1 and CDR2 sequences are SGHRS and YFSETQ. The CDR3 totals 14 residues. V was cut by 0 bases and J by 7 bases, with 14 bases left in between. CDR3 nucleotides: TGCGCCAGCAGCTTGGATTTAACTGCAATTGAGCAGTACTTC. The encoded protein is CASSLDLTAIEQYF.

The gene calls are TRBV12-3 or TRBV12-4 and TRBJ2-1, with D hard to call. Between the trimmed V and J ends, which lost 1 base and 7 bases, there was a span of 8 bases. The CDR3 is 13 residues long. The CDR3 region is CASSLGTFNEQFF. The CDR3 DNA reads TGTGCCAGCAGTTTAGGCACTTTTAATGAGCAGTTCTTC.

This chain joins TRBV30 and TRBJ2-3; D is possibly TRBD2 (5 bases). The germline V gene encodes CDR1 GTSNPN and CDR2 SVGIG (reference sequence). This CDR3 is built from 12 residues. V was clipped by 8 bases and J by 2 bases, with 11 bases between them. The CDR3 nucleotides read TGTGCCGGCCGGGGTGCCACAGATACGCAGTATTTT. As protein: CAGRGATDTQYF.